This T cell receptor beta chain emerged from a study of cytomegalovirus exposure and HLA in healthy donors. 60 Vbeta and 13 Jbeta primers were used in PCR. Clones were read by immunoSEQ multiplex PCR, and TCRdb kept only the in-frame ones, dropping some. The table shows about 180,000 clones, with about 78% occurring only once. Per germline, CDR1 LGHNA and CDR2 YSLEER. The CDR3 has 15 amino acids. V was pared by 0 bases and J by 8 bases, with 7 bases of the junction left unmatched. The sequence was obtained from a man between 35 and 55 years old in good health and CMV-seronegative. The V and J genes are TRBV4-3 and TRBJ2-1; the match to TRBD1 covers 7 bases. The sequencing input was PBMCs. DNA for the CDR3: TGCGCCAGCAGCCAAGACCAGGGGGAGAGGGATGAGCAGTTCTTC. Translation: CASSQDQGERDEQFF.